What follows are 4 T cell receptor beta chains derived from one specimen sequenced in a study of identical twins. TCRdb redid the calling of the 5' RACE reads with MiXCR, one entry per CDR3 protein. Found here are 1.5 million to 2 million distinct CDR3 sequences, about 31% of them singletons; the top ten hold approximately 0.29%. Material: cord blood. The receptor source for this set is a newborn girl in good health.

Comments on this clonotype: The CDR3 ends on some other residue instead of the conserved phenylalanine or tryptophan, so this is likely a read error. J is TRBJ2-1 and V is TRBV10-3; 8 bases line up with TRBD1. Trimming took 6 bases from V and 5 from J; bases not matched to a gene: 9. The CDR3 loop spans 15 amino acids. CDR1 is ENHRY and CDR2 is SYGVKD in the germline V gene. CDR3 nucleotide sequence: TGTGCCATCAGCCCCACAGGGGGTGGCCACAATGAGCAGTTCTCC. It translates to CAISPTGGGHNEQFS.

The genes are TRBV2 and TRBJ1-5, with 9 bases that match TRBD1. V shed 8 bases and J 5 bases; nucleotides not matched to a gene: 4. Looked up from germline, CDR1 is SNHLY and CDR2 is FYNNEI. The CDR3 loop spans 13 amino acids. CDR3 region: CASENRGHQPQHF. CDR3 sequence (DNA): TGTGCCAGCGAGAACAGGGGGCATCAGCCCCAGCATTTT.

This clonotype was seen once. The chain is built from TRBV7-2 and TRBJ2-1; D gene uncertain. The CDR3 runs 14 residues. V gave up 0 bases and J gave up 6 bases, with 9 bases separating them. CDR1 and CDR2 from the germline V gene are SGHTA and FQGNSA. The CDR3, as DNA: TGTGCCAGCAGCTTAGCGGCTCCTGCCAATGAGCAGTTCTTC. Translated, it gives CASSLAAPANEQFF.

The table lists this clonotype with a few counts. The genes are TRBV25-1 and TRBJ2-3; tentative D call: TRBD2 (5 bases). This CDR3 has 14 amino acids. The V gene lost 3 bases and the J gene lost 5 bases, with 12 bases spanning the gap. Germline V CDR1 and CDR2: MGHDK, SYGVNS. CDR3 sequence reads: CASSESRAQDTQYF. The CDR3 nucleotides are TGTGCCAGCAGTGAGTCGAGGGCCCAAGATACGCAGTATTTT.